This T cell receptor (beta chain) was obtained from a study of OX40 agonist ivuxolimab in advanced cancers. Study-wide background: The patients received agonistic anti-OX40 (CD134) antibody ivuxolimab. Males comprised 82.7% of the group, whose mean age was approximately 60 years (range 23 to 79).

Blood sampling took place at baseline, cycle 4 day 1, and cycle 7 day 1. Trimming took off 0 bases at V and 0 bases at J, with 9 bases between the two ends. The germline V gene encodes CDR1 SGHDT and CDR2 YYEEEE. CDR3 size: 15 residues. Sequencing used immunoSEQ multiplex PCR; TCRdb keeps in-frame clones, though not all of them. The sample gives some 98,000 clones, roughly four fifths of which show up once; roughly 1.5% is in the top ten. Source: CD4+ or CD8+ T cells sorted from blood, taken in a trial of the OX40 agonist ivuxolimab. This sequence joins TRBV5-6 and TRBJ2-5, with D possibly TRBD2 on 5 matching bases. The source is an adult with an advanced solid tumor such as melanoma, head and neck, liver or kidney cancer. Here the CDR3 DNA reads TGTGCCAGCAGCTTGGCGGGATTGGACCAAGAGACCCAGTACTTC. This translates into CASSLAGLDQETQYF.